Below are 13 T cell receptor beta chains sequenced from a single sample in a study of early T cells in non-severe SARS-CoV-2 infection. Via MiXCR, TCRdb re-called the 5' RACE reads, giving one row per CDR3 protein. The repertoire holds almost 65,000 distinct CDR3 sequences, with roughly 5% as singletons. The sample taken for sequencing was whole blood. Receptors were obtained from an adult who was a healthcare worker with PCR-confirmed SARS-CoV-2 infection or an uninfected control (not recorded which).

This clonotype was seen ten or more times. This sequence joins TRBV5-1 and TRBJ1-3; tentatively, D is TRBD1 (5 bases). The CDR3 is made up of 13 amino acids. CDR1 SGHRS and CDR2 YFSETQ come from the germline V gene. The V gene lost 4 bases and the J gene lost 4 bases, with 9 bases spanning the gap. CDR3 in amino acids: CASSPSGGNTIYF. CDR3 coding DNA: TGCGCCAGCAGCCCGTCAGGGGGAAACACCATATATTTT.

This clonotype has a handful of counts. The chain joins TRBV27 to TRBJ2-1; D uncertain. The CDR3 spans 15 residues. Trimming removed 5 bases from V and 6 bases from J, with 17 bases in between. Germline values: CDR1 MNHEY, CDR2 SMNVEV (reference sequence). The chain's CDR3 is CASSPREVSGNEQFF. The CDR3 DNA reads TGTGCCAGCAGTCCGCGTGAGGTGTCGGGCAATGAGCAGTTCTTC.

V is TRBV29-1 and J is TRBJ1-1, with no clear D. This CDR3 comprises 13 residues. The V and J ends lost 3 bases and 1 base respectively, with 9 bases between them. CDR1 and CDR2 (germline): SQVTM, ANQGSEA. The CDR3 region has the DNA TGCAGCGTTGATAGCCCGAGGAACACTGAAGCTTTCTTT. Amino acids: CSVDSPRNTEAFF.

This clonotype was picked up a small number of times. The rearrangement joins TRBV29-1 to TRBJ1-3; D unresolved. This CDR3 comprises 13 residues. Per germline, CDR1 SQVTM and CDR2 ANQGSEA. Trimming shortened V by 4 bases and J by 3 bases, and 10 bases separated the two germline ends. This CDR3 reads CSVVVSDGNTIYF. The CDR3 coding sequence is TGCAGCGTTGTAGTGTCGGATGGAAACACCATATATTTT.

This clonotype appeared many times. The chain combines TRBV2 with TRBJ1-2, with a weak D call TRBD1 (5 bases). The CDR3 has 15 amino acids. CDR1 SNHLY and CDR2 FYNNEI come from the germline V gene. Trimming removed 0 bases from V and 4 bases from J, with 12 bases in between. The CDR3 protein is CASSEATGTPYGYTF. DNA for the CDR3: TGTGCCAGCAGTGAAGCTACCGGGACCCCCTATGGCTACACCTTC.

There are many counts of this clonotype. The J gene is TRBJ2-2, the V gene TRBV11-3; D call uncertain. Germline loops: CDR1 SGHNT, CDR2 YENEEA. CDR3 length: 14 residues. Trimming removed 8 bases from V and 10 bases from J, with 20 bases in between. The CDR3 protein is CASSYGQAPEELFF. The CDR3, as DNA: TGTGCCAGCTCCTACGGGCAGGCGCCGGAGGAGCTGTTTTTT.

At least ten counts were recorded for this clonotype. The gene calls are TRBV7-6 and TRBJ2-1; D may be TRBD1 (7 bases). CDR3 length: 15 residues. V lost 0 bases, J lost 3 bases, and 9 bases lay in between. Germline V gene lookup returns CDR1 SGHVS and CDR2 FNYEAQ. The CDR3 nucleotides are TGTGCCAGCAGCTTAGCCAGGGGGGACTACAATGAGCAGTTCTTC. Amino acid sequence: CASSLARGDYNEQFF.

This clonotype was counted ten times or more. The CDR3 is CASSYSGGTGSGNTIYF. The CDR3, as DNA: TGTGCCAGCAGTTACTCGGGGGGGACGGGCTCTGGAAACACCATATATTTT. This chain connects TRBV6-5 to TRBJ1-3; tentative D call: TRBD1 (5 bases). Trimming pared 0 bases from V and 0 bases from J, leaving 12 bases between. This CDR3 is 17 amino acids long. Germline-derived CDR1 and CDR2 are MNHEY and SVGAGI.

The CDR3 region is CASSPGLSTGTGELFF. The CDR3 coding sequence is TGTGCCAGCAGCCCCGGACTGTCAACGGGCACCGGGGAGCTGTTTTTT. The rearrangement uses TRBV11-3 and TRBJ2-2, with a weak D call TRBD2 (5 bases). CDR1 is SGHNT and CDR2 is YENEEA in the germline V gene. V lost 5 bases and J lost 4, with 17 bases in between. The CDR3 is made up of 16 amino acids.

By share, this clonotype counts as medium-sized. The rearrangement links TRBV12-3 or TRBV12-4 to TRBJ2-7; D is possibly TRBD1 (6 bases). This CDR3 has 13 amino acids. Trimming cost V 3 bases and J 4 bases, with 10 bases left between them. Here the CDR3 DNA reads TGTGCCAGCAGTTTGAACAGGGTTTACGAGCAGTACTTC. Residues: CASSLNRVYEQYF.

In its sample, this clonotype was seen many times. The gene calls are TRBV20-1 and TRBJ2-1, with D unclear. CDR1 and CDR2 from the germline V gene are DFQATT and SNEGSKA (reference sequence). This CDR3 has 15 amino acids. Trimming removed 0 bases at V and 7 bases at J, with 16 bases between. The chain's CDR3 is CSARDSWAGPNEQFF. The CDR3 DNA reads as TGCAGTGCTAGAGACTCCTGGGCTGGGCCGAATGAGCAGTTCTTC.

This clonotype was detected many times. The V and J genes are TRBV7-3 and TRBJ1-4; D is undetermined. CDR1 is SGHTA and CDR2 is FQGTGA in the germline V gene. This CDR3 comprises 15 residues. Trimming took off 5 bases at V and 4 bases at J, with 14 bases between the two ends. Here the CDR3 DNA reads TGTGCCAGCAGCCGAGGCGTCAGTATTAATGAAAAACTGTTTTTT. Its protein product is CASSRGVSINEKLFF.

The table lists this clonotype with many counts. The chain recombines TRBV7-9 with TRBJ2-5, with D uncertain. CDR1 and CDR2 from the germline V gene are SEHNR and FQNEAQ (reference sequence). The CDR3 spans 13 residues. V was clipped by 3 bases and J by 1 base, with 6 bases between them. CDR3 sequence: CASSFQSQETQYF. The CDR3 bases are TGTGCCAGCAGCTTTCAATCCCAAGAGACCCAGTACTTC.